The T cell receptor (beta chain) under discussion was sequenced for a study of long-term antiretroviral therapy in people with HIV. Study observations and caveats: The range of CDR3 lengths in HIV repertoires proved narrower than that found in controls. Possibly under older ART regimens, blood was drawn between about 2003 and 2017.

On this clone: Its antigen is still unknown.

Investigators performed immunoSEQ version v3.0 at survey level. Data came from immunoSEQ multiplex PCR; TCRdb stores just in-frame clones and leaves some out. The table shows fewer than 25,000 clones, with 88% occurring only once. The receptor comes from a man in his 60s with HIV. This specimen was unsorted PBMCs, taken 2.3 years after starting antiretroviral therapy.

This CDR3 reads CASTVTGGTDTQYF. DNA of the CDR3: TGTGCCAGCACGGTAACGGGGGGTACAGATACGCAGTATTTT. This chain connects TRBV6-5 to TRBJ2-3; 7 nucleotides line up with TRBD2. Germline V gene data show CDR1 as MNHEY and CDR2 as SVGAGI. V shed 7 bases and J 3 bases; nucleotides not matched to a gene: 7. This CDR3 region has 14 residues.